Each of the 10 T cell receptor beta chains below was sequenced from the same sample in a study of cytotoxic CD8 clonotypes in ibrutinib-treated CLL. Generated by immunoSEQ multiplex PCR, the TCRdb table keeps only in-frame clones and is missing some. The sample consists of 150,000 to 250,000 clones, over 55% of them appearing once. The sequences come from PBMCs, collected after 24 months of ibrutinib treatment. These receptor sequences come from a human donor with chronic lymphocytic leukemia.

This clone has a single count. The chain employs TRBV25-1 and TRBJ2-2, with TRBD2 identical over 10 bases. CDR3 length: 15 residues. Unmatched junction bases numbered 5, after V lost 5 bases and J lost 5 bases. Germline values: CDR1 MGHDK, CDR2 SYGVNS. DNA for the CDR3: TGTGCCAGCAGTCTAGCGGGAGTATATACCGGGGAGCTGTTTTTT. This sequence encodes CASSLAGVYTGELFF.

The CDR3 here is CASSLTGSRRTGELFF. The CDR3 coding sequence is TGCGCCAGCAGCTTGACCGGGAGCAGAAGGACCGGGGAGCTGTTTTTT. V and J are TRBV5-1 and TRBJ2-2; a possible D gene is TRBD2 (6 bases). The CDR3 contains 16 residues. V lost 1 base, J lost 5 bases, and 15 bases lay in between. CDR1 and CDR2 (germline): SGHRS, YFSETQ.

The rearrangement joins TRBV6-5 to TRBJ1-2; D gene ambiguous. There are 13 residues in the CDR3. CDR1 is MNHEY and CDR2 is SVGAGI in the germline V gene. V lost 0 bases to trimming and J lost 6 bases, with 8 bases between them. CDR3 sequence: CASSYSNVDGYTF. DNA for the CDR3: TGTGCCAGCAGTTACTCGAATGTCGATGGCTACACCTTC.

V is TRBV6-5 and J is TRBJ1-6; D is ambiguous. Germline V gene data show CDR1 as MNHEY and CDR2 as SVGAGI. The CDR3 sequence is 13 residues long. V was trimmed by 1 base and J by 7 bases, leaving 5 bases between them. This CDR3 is CASSYYSNSPLHF. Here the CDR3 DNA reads TGTGCCAGCAGTTACTACAGCAATTCACCCCTCCACTTT.

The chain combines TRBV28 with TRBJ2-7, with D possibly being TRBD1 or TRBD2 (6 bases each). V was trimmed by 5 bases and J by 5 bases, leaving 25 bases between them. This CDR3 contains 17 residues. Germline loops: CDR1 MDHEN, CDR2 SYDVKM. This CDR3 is CASSPPFGQGRRDEQYF. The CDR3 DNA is TGTGCCAGCAGTCCACCTTTTGGTCAGGGGAGGAGGGACGAGCAGTACTTC.

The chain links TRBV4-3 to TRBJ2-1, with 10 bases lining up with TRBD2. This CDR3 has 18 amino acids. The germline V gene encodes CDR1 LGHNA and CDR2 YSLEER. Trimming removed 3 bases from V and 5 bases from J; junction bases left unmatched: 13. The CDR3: CASSQESWTSGTDNEQFF. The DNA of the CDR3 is TGCGCCAGCAGCCAGGAGAGTTGGACTAGCGGTACAGACAATGAGCAGTTCTTC.

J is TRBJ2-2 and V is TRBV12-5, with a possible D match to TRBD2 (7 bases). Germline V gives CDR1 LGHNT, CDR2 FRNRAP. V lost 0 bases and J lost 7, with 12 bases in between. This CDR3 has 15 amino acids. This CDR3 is CASGLVQGGSGELFF. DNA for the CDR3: TGTGCTAGTGGTTTGGTACAGGGCGGGAGCGGGGAGCTGTTTTTT.

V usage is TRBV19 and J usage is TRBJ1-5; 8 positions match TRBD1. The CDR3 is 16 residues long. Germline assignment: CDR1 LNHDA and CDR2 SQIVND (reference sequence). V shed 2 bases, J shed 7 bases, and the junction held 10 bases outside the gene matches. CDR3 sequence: CASSITGTGPPQPQHF. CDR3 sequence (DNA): TGTGCCAGTAGTATAACGGGGACAGGTCCACCCCAGCCCCAGCATTTT.

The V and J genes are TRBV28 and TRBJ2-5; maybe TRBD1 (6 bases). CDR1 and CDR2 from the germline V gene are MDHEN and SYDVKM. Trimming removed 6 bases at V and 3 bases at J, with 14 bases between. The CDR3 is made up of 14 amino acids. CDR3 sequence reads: CASSLPTGEETQYF. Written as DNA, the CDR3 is TGTGCCAGCAGCCTTCCGACAGGAGAAGAGACCCAGTACTTC.

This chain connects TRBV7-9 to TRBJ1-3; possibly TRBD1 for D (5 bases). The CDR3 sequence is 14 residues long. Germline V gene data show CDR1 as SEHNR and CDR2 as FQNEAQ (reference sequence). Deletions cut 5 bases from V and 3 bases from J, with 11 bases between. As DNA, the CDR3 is TGTGCCAGCAGCCCCAGGGTTTTTGGAAACACCATATATTTT. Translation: CASSPRVFGNTIYF.